This T cell receptor beta chain was sequenced during a study of regulatory T cells in long-lasting Graves disease. Overall study: Over 5 years of antithyroid drugs with positive TSH receptor antibodies was taken to mean persistent Graves' disease.

Time point indicated: persistent/refractory GD, antithyroid drugs over 5 years with positive TRAb. PBMC RNA served as the TCR library source. Sequencing libraries for TCR beta were prepared with iRepertoire HTBI primers and Arm-PCR of CDR3 regions. TCRdb used MiXCR to reprocess the multiplex PCR reads, holding one entry per CDR3 protein. The data show 600,000 to 800,000 distinct CDR3 sequences, approximately 31% seen once. Trimming left V 2 bases short and J 0 bases short, with 10 bases between. CDR3 length: 14 residues. Germline loops: CDR1 GTSNPN, CDR2 SVGIG (reference sequence). The sequences come from peripheral blood mononuclear cells (PBMCs), collected when the disease was refractory, from a patient treated with antithyroid drugs. This TCR came from a female donor with Graves disease. The chain combines TRBV30 with TRBJ1-1; possible D gene TRBD1, 5 bases. The CDR3 here is CAWSWGSLNTEAFF. As DNA, the CDR3 is TGTGCCTGGAGTTGGGGGTCCTTGAACACTGAAGCTTTCTTT.